This entry describes one T cell receptor (beta chain). Generated by immunoSEQ multiplex PCR, the TCRdb table keeps only in-frame clones and is missing some. The sample records 350,000 to 450,000 clones, around 87% being singletons. Germline CDR1 is SNHLY and CDR2 is FYNNEI. CDR3 size: 13 residues. V was clipped by 6 bases and J by 9 bases, with 17 bases between them. The data derive from a study of blood T cell repertoires in COVID-19. The chain recombines TRBV2 with TRBJ1-2; D might be TRBD1 (5 bases). The clonotype was recovered from an older woman with COVID-19, enrolled during active disease. The sequenced material came from peripheral blood. Here the CDR3 DNA reads TGTGCCAGCAGCCCGCGGGGGGTTAGGAGCTACACCTTC. Its protein product is CASSPRGVRSYTF.